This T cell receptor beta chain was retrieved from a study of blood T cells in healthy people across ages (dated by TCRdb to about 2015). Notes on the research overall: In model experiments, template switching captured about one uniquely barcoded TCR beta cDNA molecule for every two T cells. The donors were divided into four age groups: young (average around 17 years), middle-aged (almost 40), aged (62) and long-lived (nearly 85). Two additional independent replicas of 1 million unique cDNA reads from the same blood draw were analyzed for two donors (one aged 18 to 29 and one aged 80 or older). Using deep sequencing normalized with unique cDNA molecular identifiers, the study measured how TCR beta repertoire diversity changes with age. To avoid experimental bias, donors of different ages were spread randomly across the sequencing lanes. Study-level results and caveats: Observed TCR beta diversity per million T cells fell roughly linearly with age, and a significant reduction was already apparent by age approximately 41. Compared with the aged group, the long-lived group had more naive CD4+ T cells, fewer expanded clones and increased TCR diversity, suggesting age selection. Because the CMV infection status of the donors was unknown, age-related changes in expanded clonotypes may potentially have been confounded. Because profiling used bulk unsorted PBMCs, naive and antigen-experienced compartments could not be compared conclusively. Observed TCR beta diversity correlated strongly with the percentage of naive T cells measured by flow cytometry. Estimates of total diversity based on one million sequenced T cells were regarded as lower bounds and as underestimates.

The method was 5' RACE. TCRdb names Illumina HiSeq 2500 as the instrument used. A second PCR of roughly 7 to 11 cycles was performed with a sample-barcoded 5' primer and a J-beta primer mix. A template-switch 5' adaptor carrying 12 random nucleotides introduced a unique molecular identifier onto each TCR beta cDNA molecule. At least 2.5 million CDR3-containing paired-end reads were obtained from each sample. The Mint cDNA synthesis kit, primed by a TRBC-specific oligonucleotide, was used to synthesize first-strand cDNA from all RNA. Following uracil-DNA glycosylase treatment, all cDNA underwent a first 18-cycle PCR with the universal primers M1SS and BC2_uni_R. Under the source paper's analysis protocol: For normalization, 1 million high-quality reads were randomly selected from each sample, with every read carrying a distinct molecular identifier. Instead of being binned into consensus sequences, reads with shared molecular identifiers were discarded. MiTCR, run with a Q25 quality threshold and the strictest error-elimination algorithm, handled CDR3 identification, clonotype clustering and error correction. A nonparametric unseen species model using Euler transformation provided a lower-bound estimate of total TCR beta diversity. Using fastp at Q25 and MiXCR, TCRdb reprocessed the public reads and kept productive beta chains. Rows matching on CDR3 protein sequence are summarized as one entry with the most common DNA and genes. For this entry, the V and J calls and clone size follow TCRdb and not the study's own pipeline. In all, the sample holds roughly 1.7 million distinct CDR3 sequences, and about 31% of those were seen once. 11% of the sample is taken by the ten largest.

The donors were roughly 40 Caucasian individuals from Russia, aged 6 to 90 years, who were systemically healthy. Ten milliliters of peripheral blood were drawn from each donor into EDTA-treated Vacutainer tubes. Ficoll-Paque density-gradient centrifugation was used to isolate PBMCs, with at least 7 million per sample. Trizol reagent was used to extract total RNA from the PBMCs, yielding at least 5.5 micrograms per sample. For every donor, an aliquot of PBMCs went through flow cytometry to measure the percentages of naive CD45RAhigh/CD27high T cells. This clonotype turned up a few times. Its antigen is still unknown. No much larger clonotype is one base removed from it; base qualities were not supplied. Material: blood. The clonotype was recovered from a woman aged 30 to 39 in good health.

For the CDR3, the sequence is CASTHPLGQSAEQYF. The DNA is TGTGCCAGCACCCACCCTTTGGGACAGTCGGCCGAGCAGTACTTC. The chain employs TRBV6-1 and TRBJ2-7; 7 bases in the junction line up with TRBD1. The CDR3 runs 15 residues from the cysteine to the phenylalanine. The CDR3 DNA has 45 bases and is translated from base 1. CDR1 MNHNS and CDR2 SASEGT are derived from the germline V gene. V ends up 7 bases short and J 6 bases short, with an unmatched junction base count of 15.